This T cell receptor (beta chain) was sequenced during a study of blood T cells in healthy people across ages. Study results and limitations: Older age coincided with a roughly linear decline in TCR beta diversity per million T cells. A strong correlation was found between TCR beta diversity and the percentage of naive T cells.

A single count supports this clonotype. Its cognate antigen is unknown. The CDR3 sequence is 14 residues long. V was trimmed by 7 bases and J by 1 base, leaving 13 bases between them. Germline V lookup: CDR1 PRHDT, CDR2 FYEKMQ (reference sequence). Primers used in a second PCR of roughly 7 to 12 cycles were a sample-barcoded 5' primer and a J-beta primer mix. Each cDNA molecule carried a tag from a template-switch adaptor that contained 12 random nucleotides. MiXCR, run by TCRdb on the 5' RACE reads, gives a single entry per CDR3 protein. The table lists roughly 800,000 distinct CDR3 sequences, 58% of them singletons.

The sequencing input was blood. The TCR comes from a man between 25 and 39 years old in good health. The chain employs TRBV13 and TRBJ1-1; D not resolved. The CDR3 DNA follows: TGTGCCAGCAACTTTCGTCGACGGAACACTGAAGCTTTCTTT. Amino acid sequence: CASNFRRRNTEAFF.